This note documents a single TCR beta chain sequence. Its antigen is currently unknown. This entry belongs to a study of shared clonotypes between healthy human individuals. Study in general: For every donor, three CD4 naive, three CD4 memory, two CD8 naive and one CD8 memory plates were used.

Genomic DNA of each subset was evenly split across several immunoSEQ plates. Clones were sequenced by immunoSEQ multiplex PCR, and TCRdb holds only the in-frame ones, with some missing. Here the sample spans 450,000 to 700,000 clones, 95% being singletons. General study results and limits: Memory subsets generally showed smaller estimated richness than naive subsets did.

Positive CCR7 selection of CD45RO-negative cells yielded the naive CD8 cells, and terminally differentiated effector memory CD45RA+ cells were excluded. CDR3 length: 16 residues. Looked up from germline, CDR1 is MDHEN and CDR2 is SYDVKM. The V gene end was trimmed by 2 bases and the J gene end by 3 bases; junction bases not matched to a gene: 5. This TCR was sampled from a woman in her 30s in good health. The chain employs TRBV28 and TRBJ2-3; 10 nucleotides match TRBD2. Input material: naive CD8+ T cells sorted from blood. The CDR3 protein is CASSLPTSGNTDTQYF. As DNA, the CDR3 is TGTGCCAGCAGTTTACCTACTAGCGGGAATACAGATACGCAGTATTTT.